This T cell receptor beta chain derives from a study of CD8 T cells in Susac syndrome (dated by TCRdb to about 2019). With regard to the full study: Repertoire sequencing was used to test whether CD8+ T cell activation and differentiation in Susac syndrome was antigen driven.

High-throughput TCR beta sequencing profiled peripheral blood CD8+ and CD4+ T cells from healthy donors, Susac syndrome patients and multiple sclerosis patients. The healthy donors served as controls matched for age and sex. Bulk CD8+ and CD4+ T cells were purified by magnetic negative isolation, while CD8+ TEMRA cells were enriched using FACS. Blood was drawn into EDTA tubes, processed within 24 hours, and PBMCs were isolated by density gradient centrifugation. PBMCs destined for TCR sequencing were cryopreserved in liquid nitrogen and later thawed in a 37 °C water bath. The sorted or isolated CD4+, CD8+ and CD8+ TEMRA cells reached a purity of at least 90%. The junction shows trimming of 3 bases on V and 2 bases on J, and the gene matches do not reach 8 bases of it. Looking up the germline V gene yields CDR1 SGDLS and CDR2 YYNGEE. The CDR3 goes from the cysteine to the phenylalanine over 16 residues. Only CDR3 DNA is held: 48 bases, read in frame from base 1.

RNA was extracted using the RNeasy kit, and about 0.45 to 1 ug of the RNA was reverse transcribed with random hexamers. The immunoSEQ multiplex PCR assay, covering 54 Vbeta and 13 Jbeta segments, was used to amplify TCR beta CDR3 regions. PCR amplification bias was corrected by using a synthetic template baseline for primer optimization and computational correction. On the study's bioinformatics: Reads were assigned to V, D and J genes according to IMGT and analyzed in immunoSEQ Analyzer, with only productive sequences retained. Clonality was computed as one minus Shannon entropy normalized by log2 of the number of productive unique sequences. For each patient and control, public and private clones were evaluated among the 100 most prevalent clones. A clone was defined as Susac-specific if it was absent from the healthy and MS cohorts, from some 1,100 published viral clones and from other ImmuneACCESS disease sequences. TCRdb reprocessed the public reads (quality trimming at Q25 with fastp, clone calling with MiXCR) and kept in-frame beta chains. Every entry covers one CDR3 protein and lists the most common genes and DNA from its rows. It is TCRdb's table, rather than the study itself, that gives the V and J calls and clone size. In all, the sample holds roughly 130,000 distinct CDR3 sequences, and about 96% of those were seen once. Together, the top ten hold around 0.12% of the sample.

Concerning this clonotype: No antigen is known for it. No qualities accompany the bases; no much larger clone lies one base away.

Paper-wide results and their limitations: The number of individuals in the TCR sequencing and HLA analysis was recognized as being relatively small.

Sequencing used CD4+ T cells from PBMCs. The sequence links TRBV9 to TRBJ2-7; 10 bases in the middle match TRBD2. The origin of this receptor is a human donor in good health. CDR3 region: CASSATASGGPYEQYF. The nucleotides are TGTGCCAGCAGCGCAACGGCTAGCGGGGGACCCTACGAGCAGTACTTC.